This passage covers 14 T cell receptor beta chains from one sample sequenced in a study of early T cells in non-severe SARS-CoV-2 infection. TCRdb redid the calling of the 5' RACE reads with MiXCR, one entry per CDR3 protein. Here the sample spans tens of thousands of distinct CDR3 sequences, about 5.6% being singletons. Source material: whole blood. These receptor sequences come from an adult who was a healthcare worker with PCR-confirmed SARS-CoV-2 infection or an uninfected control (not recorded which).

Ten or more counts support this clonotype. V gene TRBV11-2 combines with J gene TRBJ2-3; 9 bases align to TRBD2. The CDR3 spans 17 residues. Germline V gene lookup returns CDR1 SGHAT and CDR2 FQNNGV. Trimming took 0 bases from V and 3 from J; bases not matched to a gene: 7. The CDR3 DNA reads TGTGCCAGCAGCTTAGATCAGATAGCGGGGGTTACAGATACGCAGTATTTT. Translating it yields CASSLDQIAGVTDTQYF.

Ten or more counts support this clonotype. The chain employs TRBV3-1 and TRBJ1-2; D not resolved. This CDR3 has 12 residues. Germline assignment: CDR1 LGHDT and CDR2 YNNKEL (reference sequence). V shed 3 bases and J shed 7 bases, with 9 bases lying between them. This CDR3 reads CASSQLDGGYTF. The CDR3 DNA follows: TGTGCCAGCAGCCAGTTGGATGGTGGCTACACCTTC.

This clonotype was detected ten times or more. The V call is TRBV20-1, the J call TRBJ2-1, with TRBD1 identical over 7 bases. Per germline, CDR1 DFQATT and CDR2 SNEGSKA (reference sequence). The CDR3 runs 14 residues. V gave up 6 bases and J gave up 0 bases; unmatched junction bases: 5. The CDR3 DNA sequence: TGCAGTGCCACTGACAGGGACTCCTACAATGAGCAGTTCTTC. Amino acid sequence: CSATDRDSYNEQFF.

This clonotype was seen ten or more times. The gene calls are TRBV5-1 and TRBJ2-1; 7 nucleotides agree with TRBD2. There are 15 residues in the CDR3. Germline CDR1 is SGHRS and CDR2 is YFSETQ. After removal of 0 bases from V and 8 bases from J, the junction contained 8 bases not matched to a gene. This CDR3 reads CASSLAGRALDEQFF. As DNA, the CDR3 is TGCGCCAGCAGCTTGGCAGGGAGGGCCTTGGATGAGCAGTTCTTC.

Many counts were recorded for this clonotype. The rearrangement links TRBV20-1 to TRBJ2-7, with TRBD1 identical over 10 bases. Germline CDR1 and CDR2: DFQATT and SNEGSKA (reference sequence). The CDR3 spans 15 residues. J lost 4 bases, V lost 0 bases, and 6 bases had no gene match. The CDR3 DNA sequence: TGCAGTGCTAGAGACCCGGACAGGGGGAAGTACGAGCAGTACTTC. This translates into CSARDPDRGKYEQYF.

Written as DNA, the CDR3 is TGCAGCGGGAAAGACATGATGAACACTGAAGCTTTCTTT. This encodes CSGKDMMNTEAFF. The chain uses TRBV29-1 and TRBJ1-1; unclear D gene. Germline V gives CDR1 SQVTM, CDR2 ANQGSEA. Trimming shortened V by 7 bases and J by 0 bases, and 12 bases separated the two germline ends. There are 13 residues in the CDR3.

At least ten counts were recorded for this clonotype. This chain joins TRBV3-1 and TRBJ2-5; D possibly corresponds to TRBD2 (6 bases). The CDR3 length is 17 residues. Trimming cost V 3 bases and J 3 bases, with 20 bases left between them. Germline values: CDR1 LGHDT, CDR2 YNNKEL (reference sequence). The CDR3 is CASSHMLLVWGEETQYF. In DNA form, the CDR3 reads TGTGCCAGCAGCCATATGCTCCTGGTATGGGGGGAAGAGACCCAGTACTTC.

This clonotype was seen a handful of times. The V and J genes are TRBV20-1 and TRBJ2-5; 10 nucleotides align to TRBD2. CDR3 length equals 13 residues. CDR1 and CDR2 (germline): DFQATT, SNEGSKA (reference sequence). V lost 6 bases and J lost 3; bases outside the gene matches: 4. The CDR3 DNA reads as TGCAGTGCCCCAACTAGCGGGGAAGAGACCCAGTACTTC. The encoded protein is CSAPTSGEETQYF.

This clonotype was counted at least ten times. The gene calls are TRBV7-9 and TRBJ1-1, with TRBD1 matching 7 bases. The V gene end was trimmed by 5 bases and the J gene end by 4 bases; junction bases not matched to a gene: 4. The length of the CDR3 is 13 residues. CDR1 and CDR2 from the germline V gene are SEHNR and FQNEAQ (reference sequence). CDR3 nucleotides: TGTGCCAGCAGCCGTGACAGGGCCACTGAAGCTTTCTTT. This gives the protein CASSRDRATEAFF. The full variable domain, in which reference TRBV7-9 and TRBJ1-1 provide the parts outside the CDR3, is DTGVSQNPRHKITKRGQNVTFRCDPISEHNRLYWYRQTLGQGPEFLTYFQNEAQLEKSRLLSDRFSAERPKGSFSTLEIQRTEQGDSAMYLCASSRDRATEAFFGQGTRLTVV.

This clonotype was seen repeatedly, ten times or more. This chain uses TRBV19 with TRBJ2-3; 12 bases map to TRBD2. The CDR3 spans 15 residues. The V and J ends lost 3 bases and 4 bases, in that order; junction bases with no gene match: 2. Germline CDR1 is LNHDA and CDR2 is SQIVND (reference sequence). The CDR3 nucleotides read TGTGCCAGTAGTATGACTAGCGGGAGCGCAGATACGCAGTATTTT. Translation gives CASSMTSGSADTQYF.

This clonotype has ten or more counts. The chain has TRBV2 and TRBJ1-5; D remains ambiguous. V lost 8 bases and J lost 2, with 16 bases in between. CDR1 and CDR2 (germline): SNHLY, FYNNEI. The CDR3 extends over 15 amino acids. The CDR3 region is CASLAGAPGNQPQHF. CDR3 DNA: TGTGCCAGCCTAGCCGGCGCCCCGGGCAATCAGCCCCAGCATTTT.

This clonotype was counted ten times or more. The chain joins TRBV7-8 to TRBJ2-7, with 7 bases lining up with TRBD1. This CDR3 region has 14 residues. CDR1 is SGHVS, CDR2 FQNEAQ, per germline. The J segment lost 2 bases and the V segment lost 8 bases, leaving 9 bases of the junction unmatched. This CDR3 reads CASGDREGPYEQYF. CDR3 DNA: TGTGCCAGCGGCGACAGGGAAGGACCCTACGAGCAGTACTTC. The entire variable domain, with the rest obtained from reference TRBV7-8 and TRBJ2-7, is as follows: GAGVSQSPRYKVAKRGQDVALRCDPISGHVSLFWYQQALGQGPEFLTYFQNEAQLDKSGLPSDRFFAERPEGSVSTLKIQRTQQEDSAVYLCASGDREGPYEQYFGPGTRLTVT.

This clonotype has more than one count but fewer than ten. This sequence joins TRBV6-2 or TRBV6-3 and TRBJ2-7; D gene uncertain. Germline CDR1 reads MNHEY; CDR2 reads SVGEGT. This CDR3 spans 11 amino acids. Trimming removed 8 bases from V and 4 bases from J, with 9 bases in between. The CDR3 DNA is TGTGCCAGCGAGCGCGGATACGAGCAGTACTTC. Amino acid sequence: CASERGYEQYF.

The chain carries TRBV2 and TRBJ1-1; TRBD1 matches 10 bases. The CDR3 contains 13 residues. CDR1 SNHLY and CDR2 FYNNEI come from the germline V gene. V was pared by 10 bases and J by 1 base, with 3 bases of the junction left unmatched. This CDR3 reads CANGQGENTEAFF. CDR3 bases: TGTGCCAACGGACAGGGGGAGAACACTGAAGCTTTCTTT. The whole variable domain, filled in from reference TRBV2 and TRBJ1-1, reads EPEVTQTPSHQVTQMGQEVILRCVPISNHLYFYWYRQILGQKVEFLVSFYNNEISEKSEIFDDQFSVERPDGSNFTLKIRSTKLEDSAMYFCANGQGENTEAFFGQGTRLTVV.